This T cell receptor beta chain was retrieved from a study of glioma-infiltrating T cells. This clonotype appeared many times. The iRepertoire nested amplicon-rescue multiplex PCR amplified TCR alpha and beta CDR3s from RNA. One entry per CDR3 protein results from TCRdb running MiXCR on the multiplex PCR reads. The data contain about 99,000 distinct CDR3 sequences, around 31% of them singletons. The CDR3 totals 15 residues. Per the germline V gene, CDR1 is SGHTA and CDR2 is FQGNSA. Between the trimmed V and J ends, which lost 1 base and 2 bases, there was a span of 10 bases. This sequence originates from a human donor with low-grade glioma or glioblastoma, undergoing nonglioma brain surgery, or in good health (not recorded which). The V call is TRBV7-2, the J call TRBJ2-3; D not resolved. Material: glioma tissue, nonneoplastic brain tissue, or PBMCs (not recorded which). CDR3 sequence: CASSLGPGVTDTQYF. The DNA of the CDR3 is TGTGCCAGCAGCTTAGGCCCTGGAGTCACAGATACGCAGTATTTT.